The rows below give T cell receptor beta chains drawn from one sample of a study of monozygotic twins with inflammatory bowel disease. From its re-call of the 5' RACE reads, TCRdb lists each CDR3 protein once, without DNA. Its listing shows fewer than 200,000 distinct CDR3 sequences. The specimen sequenced was blood. Receptors originate from a human donor with ulcerative colitis or Crohn's disease, or a healthy co-twin of an affected twin (not recorded which). CDR3s include the opening cysteine and the closing phenylalanine or tryptophan. Fields, in order: V gene, CDR3 length, J gene, CDR3 protein.

>TRBV29-1|14|TRBJ1-6
CSVRYSSYNSPLHF
>TRBV6-4|16|TRBJ2-3
CASSRDVSSSTDTQYF
>TRBV9|15|TRBJ1-1
CASSSMGQGKPEAFF
>TRBV18|15|TRBJ1-2
CASSPLVLAEGGYIF
>TRBV7-3|17|TRBJ1-5
CASSPDRLARGNQPQHF
>TRBV14|14|TRBJ2-3
CASSQTASTDTQYF
>TRBV9|15|TRBJ1-4
CASSIRPTWDEKLFF
>TRBV20-1|14|TRBJ1-5
CSARTGRINQPQHF
>TRBV20-1|16|TRBJ2-1
CSARDGGAGGRHEQFF
>TRBV5-1|17|TRBJ2-7
CASSLVSGMSGSYEQYF
>TRBV20-1|13|TRBJ2-2
CSAHGGNTGELFF
>TRBV2|15|TRBJ2-7
CASGAGGRKLYEQYF
>TRBV20-1|16|TRBJ2-2
CSARDGKGLTSGELFF
>TRBV5-1|14|TRBJ1-4
CVSGSGHYNEKLFF
>TRBV7-6|15|TRBJ2-2
CASTPPSVGTGELFF
>TRBV7-2|13|TRBJ1-5
CASSLAFNQPQHF
>TRBV7-9|13|TRBJ1-2
CASSLSQSYGYTF
>TRBV20-1|12|TRBJ1-2
CSATGTSYGYTF
>TRBV19|13|TRBJ1-1
CASSPGGRSEAFF
>TRBV19|14|TRBJ2-1
CASTPKREGYEQFF
>TRBV24-1|14|TRBJ2-1
CATSVGGAYNEQFF
>TRBV7-6|14|TRBJ2-2
CASSLIWGTGELFF
>TRBV7-9|17|TRBJ2-1
CASSSSLFSPSYNEQFF
>TRBV25-1|12|TRBJ2-1
CASSEYRIEQFF
>TRBV10-3|13|TRBJ1-5
CATRGPEDQPQHF
>TRBV6-5|15|TRBJ1-1
CASSYSYPLGTEAFF
>TRBV27|13|TRBJ2-5
CASSFGVAETQYF
>TRBV11-2|14|TRBJ2-7
CASTLAGNSYEQYF
>TRBV2|13|TRBJ2-7
CASRRDYSYEQYF
>TRBV28|11|TRBJ2-7
CASSATREQYF
>TRBV5-5|14|TRBJ1-5
CASSLVLNNQPQHF
>TRBV21-1|17|TRBJ2-3
CASSKPTEVLGRDTQYF
>TRBV7-7|14|TRBJ2-3
CASSLAAEMDTQYF
>TRBV20-1|14|TRBJ2-6
CSAPIGVGANVLTF
>TRBV14|12|TRBJ1-1
CASSQKQGATFF
>TRBV6-5|13|TRBJ2-7
CASSYTDGPEQHF
>TRBV12-3/TRBV12-4|15|TRBJ2-7
CASTMRTDGGDEQYF
>TRBV19|14|TRBJ2-1
CASNIASSYNEQFF
>TRBV7-9|17|TRBJ2-3
CASSLATGTGITDTQYF
>TRBV7-6|17|TRBJ1-5
CASSLGSPGALNQPQHF
>TRBV3-1|14|TRBJ2-7
CASSQPTSAGEQYF
>TRBV5-1|17|TRBJ2-2
CASSLAGVRQGTGELFF